The text below deals with one TCR beta chain. Its antigen is as yet unknown. The data belong to a study of cytomegalovirus exposure and HLA in healthy donors. The study's findings and limits: The authors judged a highly shared variant cluster likely a sequencing artifact. In a later analysis, CMV-associated beta chains were mostly HLA-associated, it appeared. Relative to equally common others, HLA-associated TCR beta chains showed greater clonal expansion in a later analysis.

In germline, CDR1 is MNHEY, CDR2 SVGAGI. The CDR3 is 15 residues long. Trimming stripped 0 bases from V and 2 bases from J, with 10 bases between. The PCR was carried out with 60 Vbeta primers and 13 Jbeta primers. The assay was immunoSEQ multiplex PCR, and TCRdb's table has in-frame clones only and misses some. The sample holds 110,000 to 150,000 clones; less than 85% are singletons and the top ten take approximately 6.3%. Sequences were obtained from PBMCs. The V gene is TRBV6-5, the J gene TRBJ1-2; D is undetermined. This TCR came from a middle-aged man in good health and CMV-seropositive. The CDR3 spells CASSYSRSGNYGYTF. CDR3 coding DNA: TGTGCCAGCAGTTACTCTCGGTCAGGAAACTATGGCTACACCTTC.